Below are 6 T cell receptor beta chains sequenced from a single sample in a study of human T cells and chemical hapten exposure. Via MiXCR, TCRdb re-called the RACE reads, giving one row per CDR3 protein. This sample yields roughly 200,000 distinct CDR3 sequences, of which about a fifth are seen a single time; 6.7% belongs to the top ten. The time point denotes: patch test 1, 2 weeks after DPC sensitization. This sample's treatment: therapeutic diphenylcyclopropenone sensitization with weekly scalp DPC. Here the sequenced sample was whole blood, taken in connection with sensitization to the hapten diphenylcyclopropenone (DPC). The origin of the receptors is a woman in her forties or fifties with alopecia areata. Some clones in this sample may be carry-over from other donors' samples.

This clonotype was seen more than once but under ten times. V and J are TRBV5-4 and TRBJ2-7, with D possibly being TRBD2 (5 bases). Germline CDR1 reads SGHNT; CDR2 reads YYREEE (reference sequence). V was trimmed by 4 bases and J by 2 bases, leaving 16 bases between them. The CDR3 is 15 residues long. Here the CDR3 DNA reads TGTGCCAGCAGCGACGCCGGGATTAAAGCCTACGAGCAGTACTTC. Its translation is CASSDAGIKAYEQYF.

This chain joins TRBV7-3 and TRBJ2-3; possibly TRBD2 for D (6 bases). This CDR3 is 16 amino acids long. The germline gives CDR1 SGHTA, CDR2 FQGTGA. Trimming cost V 1 base and J 0 bases, with 11 bases left between them. The CDR3 reads CASSLRRDFSTDTQYF. DNA of the CDR3: TGTGCCAGCAGCTTAAGGCGGGACTTTAGCACAGATACGCAGTATTTT.

This chain connects TRBV10-2 to TRBJ1-4, with D uncertain. The CDR3 is 11 amino acids. Germline V gene lookup returns CDR1 WSHSY and CDR2 SAAADI. Trimming took 4 bases from V and 7 from J, leaving 4 bases between them. The CDR3 DNA sequence: TGCGCCAGCAGTGTGGGTGAAAAACTGTTTTTT. This encodes CASSVGEKLFF.

V gene TRBV5-6 combines with J gene TRBJ2-3, with 8 nucleotides matching TRBD1. V shed 3 bases, J shed 2 bases, and the junction held 8 bases outside the gene matches. Germline V CDR1 and CDR2: SGHDT, YYEEEE. The CDR3 runs 16 residues. CDR3 amino acids: CASSSTPGGDTDTQYF. For the CDR3, the DNA is TGTGCCAGCAGCTCAACCCCAGGGGGCGACACAGATACGCAGTATTTT.

To note about this clonotype: A much larger clonotype is one base distant, so this may be a read error. This sequence joins TRBV29-1 and TRBJ2-1, with no clear D. This CDR3 comprises 14 residues. The germline gives CDR1 SQVTM, CDR2 ANQGSEA. The CDR3, as DNA: TGCAGCGTTGAAACTAACCAGAAGTACAATGGGCAGTTCTTC. Residues: CSVETNQKYNGQFF.

This clonotype was found a few times. The chain uses TRBV29-1 and TRBJ2-5, with D possibly matching TRBD2 (6 bases). V lost 3 bases and J lost 4, with 18 bases in between. The CDR3 is 15 amino acids. The V gene's germline CDR1 is SQVTM and CDR2 ANQGSEA. As DNA, the CDR3 is TGCAGCGTTGAGTCAGGAGGGCCCCTCGGAGAGACCCAGTACTTC. As protein: CSVESGGPLGETQYF.